This entry describes one T cell receptor (beta chain). The antigen is not known. PBMCs numbering at least 7 million were isolated per sample. This CDR3 is 14 amino acids long. Trimming cost V 1 base and J 10 bases, with 14 bases left between them. Germline V CDR1 and CDR2: SGHTA, FQGNSA. A second PCR of roughly 7 to 11 cycles used a sample-barcoded 5' primer and a J-beta primer mix. TCRdb re-called the 5' RACE reads with MiXCR, one entry per CDR3 protein. The table records about 1,800,000 distinct CDR3 sequences, 28% of them present only once. The data are from a study of blood T cells in healthy people across ages. Study as a whole: Per every two T cells, about one barcoded beta molecule was captured by template switching. Whole-study results and caveats: A roughly linear fall in TCR beta diversity per million T cells was seen with increasing age.

The TCR comes from a woman aged 30 to 39 in good health. Sequenced input: blood. The V gene is TRBV7-2, the J gene TRBJ2-1; D not certain. The CDR3 DNA sequence: TGTGCCAGCAGCTTAGAGGCAGTTACCTACGAGCAGTTCTTC. Its protein is CASSLEAVTYEQFF.